The 10 T cell receptor beta chains listed next were all sequenced from one sample in a study of shared clonotypes between healthy human individuals. Generated by immunoSEQ multiplex PCR, the TCRdb table keeps only in-frame clones and is missing some. The table includes around 2.3 million clones, 95% detected once. Sequencing was performed on naive CD4+ T cells sorted from blood. Documented subset: CD45RA+ positively selected. The receptors originated from a man aged 18-30 years in good health.

The V and J genes are TRBV5-1 and TRBJ2-1, with D unclear. V dropped 4 bases and J dropped 7 bases, with 21 bases sitting between them. Germline V CDR1 and CDR2: SGHRS, YFSETQ. CDR3 length: 16 amino acids. This CDR3 reads CASSPIRVEAWNEQFF. As DNA, the CDR3 is TGCGCCAGCAGCCCAATCCGGGTTGAAGCGTGGAATGAGCAGTTCTTC.

Concerning this clone: An end of the junction does not agree with germline; a read error may underlie this. The V and J genes are TRBV7-3 and TRBJ2-1; 11 nucleotides line up with TRBD2. Germline values: CDR1 SGHTA, CDR2 FQGTGA. The CDR3 has 16 amino acids. The CDR3 is CASSVTSGGPKNEQFF. As DNA, the CDR3 is TGTGCCAGCAGCGTAACTAGCGGGGGCCCAAAGAATGAGCAGTTCTTC.

About this clone itself: Other DNA variants within this sample encode the same CDR3. The chain couples TRBV5-1 to TRBJ2-5; D is unresolved. The ends were cut back, 0 bases at V and 2 bases at J, with 5 bases in the middle. The CDR3 has 13 amino acids. Germline V gene lookup returns CDR1 SGHRS and CDR2 YFSETQ. DNA for the CDR3: TGCGCCAGCAGCTTGGTAGGGCAAGAGACCCAGTACTTC. Amino acids: CASSLVGQETQYF.

This clone came up a few times. The rearrangement uses TRBV28 and TRBJ1-2; maybe TRBD1 (6 bases). V lost 4 bases to trimming and J lost 5 bases, with 17 bases between them. CDR3 size: 15 residues. The germline V gene has CDR1 MDHEN and CDR2 SYDVKM. CDR3 loop: CASSSHFPQGYGYTF. DNA of the CDR3: TGTGCCAGCAGTTCTCATTTTCCCCAGGGGTATGGCTACACCTTC.

The rearrangement joins TRBV4-3 to TRBJ2-3; the match to TRBD1 covers 9 bases. Looked up from germline, CDR1 is LGHNA and CDR2 is YSLEER. The V and J ends lost 4 bases and 3 bases, in that order; junction bases with no gene match: 2. This CDR3 region has 14 residues. The CDR3 region is CASSPGQGTDTQYF. The CDR3 DNA is TGCGCCAGCAGCCCAGGACAGGGGACAGATACGCAGTATTTT.

On this clone itself: Other nucleotide sequences from this sample produce the same CDR3. The J gene is TRBJ2-7, the V gene TRBV7-2; D call uncertain. Trimming stripped 4 bases from V and 3 bases from J, with 7 bases between. Per the germline V gene, CDR1 is SGHTA and CDR2 is FQGNSA. The CDR3 runs to 12 residues. In DNA, the CDR3 is TGTGCCAGCAGCTCCTCGGGCTACGAGCAGTACTTC. Translation: CASSSSGYEQYF.

To note about this clone: Other DNA sequences within the sample encode an identical CDR3. The V and J genes are TRBV7-6 and TRBJ1-3; D call uncertain. Germline CDR1 is SGHVS and CDR2 is FNYEAQ. The CDR3 runs to 13 residues. V gave up 3 bases and J gave up 4 bases, with 7 bases separating them. CDR3 protein: CASSLSAGNTIYF. DNA of the CDR3: TGTGCCAGCAGCTTGAGTGCAGGAAACACCATATATTTT. The complete variable domain, with remaining parts taken from reference TRBV7-6 and TRBJ1-3, reads GAGVSQSPRYKVTKRGQDVALRCDPISGHVSLYWYRQALGQGPEFLTYFNYEAQQDKSGLPNDRFSAERPEGSISTLTIQRTEQRDSAMYRCASSLSAGNTIYFGEGSWLTVV.

The rearrangement links TRBV2 to TRBJ2-7, with TRBD2 identical over 11 bases. The CDR3 is 16 amino acids. The germline V gene has CDR1 SNHLY and CDR2 FYNNEI. V was clipped by 6 bases and J by 7 bases; unmatched bases: 14. In DNA form, the CDR3 reads TGTGCCAGCAGACAGGGGGTTAGCGGGAGGGCCACGGAGCAGTACTTC. It codes for CASRQGVSGRATEQYF.

The chain couples TRBV6-1 to TRBJ2-3; D unresolved. Germline V lookup: CDR1 MNHNS, CDR2 SASEGT. The CDR3 loop spans 12 amino acids. The ends were cut back, 6 bases at V and 2 bases at J, with 6 bases in the middle. The CDR3 sequence is CASRRPTDTQYF. CDR3 nucleotides: TGTGCCAGCAGGAGACCCACAGATACGCAGTATTTT.

The V gene is TRBV28, the J gene TRBJ1-2; 12 nucleotides line up with TRBD1. The junction had 15 bases not matched to a gene; V was cut back by 1 base and J by 3 bases. Germline CDR1 and CDR2: MDHEN and SYDVKM. CDR3 length: 20 residues. The CDR3 nucleotides read TGTGCCAGCAGTTTATTTTTGGCTGGGACAGGGGGCGCTTCACACTATGGCTACACCTTC. It specifies CASSLFLAGTGGASHYGYTF.